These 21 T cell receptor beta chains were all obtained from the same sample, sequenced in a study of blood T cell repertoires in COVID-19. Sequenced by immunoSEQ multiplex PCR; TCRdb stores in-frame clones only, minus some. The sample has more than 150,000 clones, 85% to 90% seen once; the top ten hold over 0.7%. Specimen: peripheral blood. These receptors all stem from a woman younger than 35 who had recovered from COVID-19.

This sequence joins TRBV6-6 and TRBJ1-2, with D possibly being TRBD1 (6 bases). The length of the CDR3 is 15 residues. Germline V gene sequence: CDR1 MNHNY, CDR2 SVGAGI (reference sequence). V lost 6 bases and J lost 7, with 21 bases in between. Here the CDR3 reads CASSPDSQGMGGYTF. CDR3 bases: TGTGCCAGCAGCCCGGACAGCCAGGGGATGGGTGGCTACACCTTC.

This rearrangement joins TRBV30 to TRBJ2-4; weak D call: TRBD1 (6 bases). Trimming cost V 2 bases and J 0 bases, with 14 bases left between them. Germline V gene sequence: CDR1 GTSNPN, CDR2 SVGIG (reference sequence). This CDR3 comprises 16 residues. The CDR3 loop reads CAWSPRQVQAKNIQYF. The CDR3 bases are TGTGCCTGGAGTCCACGACAGGTCCAAGCCAAAAACATTCAGTACTTC.

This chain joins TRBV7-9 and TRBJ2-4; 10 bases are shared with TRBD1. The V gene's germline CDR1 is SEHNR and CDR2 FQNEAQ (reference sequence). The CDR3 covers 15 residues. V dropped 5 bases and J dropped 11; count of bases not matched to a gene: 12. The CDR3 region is CASSNQRDRGFVQYF. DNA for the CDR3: TGTGCCAGCAGCAACCAGAGGGACAGGGGATTTGTTCAGTACTTC.

Written as DNA, the CDR3 is TGTGCCAGCAGCTTTGAGGGGGCGAGTGTAGATACGCAGTATTTT. It encodes CASSFEGASVDTQYF. This chain links TRBV7-8 with TRBJ2-3; 7 bases match TRBD1. V shed 3 bases, J shed 5 bases, and the junction held 8 bases outside the gene matches. Looked up from germline, CDR1 is SGHVS and CDR2 is FQNEAQ. There are 15 residues in the CDR3.

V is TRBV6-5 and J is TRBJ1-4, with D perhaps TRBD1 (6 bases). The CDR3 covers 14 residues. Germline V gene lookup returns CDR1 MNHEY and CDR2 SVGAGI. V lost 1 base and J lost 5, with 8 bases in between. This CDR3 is CASSYLQGNEKLFF. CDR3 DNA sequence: TGTGCCAGCAGTTACTTGCAGGGGAATGAAAAACTGTTTTTT.

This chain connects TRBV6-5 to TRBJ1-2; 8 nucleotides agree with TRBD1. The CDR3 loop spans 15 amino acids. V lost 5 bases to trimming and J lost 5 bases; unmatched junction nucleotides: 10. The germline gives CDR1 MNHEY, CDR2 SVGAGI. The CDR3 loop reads CASSPSTGALYGYTF. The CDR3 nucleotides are TGTGCCAGCAGTCCCTCGACAGGGGCCCTTTATGGCTACACCTTC.

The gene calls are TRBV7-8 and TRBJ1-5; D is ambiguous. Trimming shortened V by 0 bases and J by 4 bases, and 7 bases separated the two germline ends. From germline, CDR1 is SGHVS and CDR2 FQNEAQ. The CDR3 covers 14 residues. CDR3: CASSLAGSNQPQHF. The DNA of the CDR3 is TGTGCCAGCAGCTTAGCTGGTAGTAATCAGCCCCAGCATTTT.

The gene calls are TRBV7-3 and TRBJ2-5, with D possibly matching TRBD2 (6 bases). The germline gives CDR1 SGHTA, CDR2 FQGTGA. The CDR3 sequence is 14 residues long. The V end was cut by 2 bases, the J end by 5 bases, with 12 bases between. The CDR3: CASSLQGGQETQYF. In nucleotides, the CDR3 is TGTGCCAGCAGCTTACAGGGAGGTCAGGAGACCCAGTACTTC.

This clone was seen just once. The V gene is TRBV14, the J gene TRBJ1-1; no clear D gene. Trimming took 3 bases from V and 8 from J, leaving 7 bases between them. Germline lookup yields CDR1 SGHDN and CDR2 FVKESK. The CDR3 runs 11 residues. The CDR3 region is CASSQTREAFF. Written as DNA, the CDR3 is TGTGCCAGCAGCCAGACACGGGAAGCTTTCTTT. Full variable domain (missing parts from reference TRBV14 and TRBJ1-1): EAGVTQFPSHSVIEKGQTVTLRCDPISGHDNLYWYRRVMGKEIKFLLHFVKESKQDESGMPNNRFLAERTGGTYSTLKVQPAELEDSGVYFCASSQTREAFFGQGTRLTVV.

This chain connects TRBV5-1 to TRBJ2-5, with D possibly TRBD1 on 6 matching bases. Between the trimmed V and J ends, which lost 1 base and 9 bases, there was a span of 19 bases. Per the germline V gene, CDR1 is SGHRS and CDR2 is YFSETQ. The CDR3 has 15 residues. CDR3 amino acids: CASSLSGTPRAAQYF. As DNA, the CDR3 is TGCGCCAGCAGCTTGTCCGGGACACCCCGAGCGGCCCAGTACTTC.

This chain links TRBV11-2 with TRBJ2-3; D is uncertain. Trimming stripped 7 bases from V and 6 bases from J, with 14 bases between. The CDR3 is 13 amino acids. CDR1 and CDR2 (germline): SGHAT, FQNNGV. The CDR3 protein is CASTKSRGDTQYF. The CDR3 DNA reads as TGTGCCAGCACCAAATCCCGCGGCGATACGCAGTATTTT.

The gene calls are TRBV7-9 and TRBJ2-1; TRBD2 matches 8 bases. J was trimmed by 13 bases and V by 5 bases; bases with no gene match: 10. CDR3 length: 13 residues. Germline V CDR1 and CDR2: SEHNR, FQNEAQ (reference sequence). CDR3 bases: TGTGCCAGCAGCCCCGGACTAGCCGTTGGTCAGTTCTTC. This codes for CASSPGLAVGQFF. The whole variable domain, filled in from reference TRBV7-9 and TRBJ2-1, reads DTGVSQNPRHKITKRGQNVTFRCDPISEHNRLYWYRQTLGQGPEFLTYFQNEAQLEKSRLLSDRFSAERPKGSFSTLEIQRTEQGDSAMYLCASSPGLAVGQFFGPGTRLTVL.

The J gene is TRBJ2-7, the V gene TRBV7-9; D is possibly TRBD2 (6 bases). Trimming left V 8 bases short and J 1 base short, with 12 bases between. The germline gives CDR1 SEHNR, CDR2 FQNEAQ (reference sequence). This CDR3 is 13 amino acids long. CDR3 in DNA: TGTGCCAGCTCGCGGGGAGTGTCCTACGAGCAGTACGTC. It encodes CASSRGVSYEQYV.

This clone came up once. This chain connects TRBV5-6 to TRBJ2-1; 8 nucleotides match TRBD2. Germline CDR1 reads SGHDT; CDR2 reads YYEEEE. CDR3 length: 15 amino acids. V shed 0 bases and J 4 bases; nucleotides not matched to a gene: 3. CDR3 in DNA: TGTGCCAGCAGCTTGGGTACTAGCGGATACAATGAGCAGTTCTTC. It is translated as CASSLGTSGYNEQFF.

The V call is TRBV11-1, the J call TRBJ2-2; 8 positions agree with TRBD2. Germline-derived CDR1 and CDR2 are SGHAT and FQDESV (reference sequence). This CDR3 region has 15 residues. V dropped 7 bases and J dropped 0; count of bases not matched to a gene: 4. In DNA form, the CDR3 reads TGTGCCAGCACCCGGGGGGGGACGAACACCGGGGAGCTGTTTTTT. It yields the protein CASTRGGTNTGELFF.

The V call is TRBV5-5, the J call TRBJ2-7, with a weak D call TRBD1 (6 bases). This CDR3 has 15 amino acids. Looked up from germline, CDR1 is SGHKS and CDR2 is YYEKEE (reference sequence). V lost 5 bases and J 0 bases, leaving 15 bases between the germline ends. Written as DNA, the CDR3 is TGTGCCAGCAGGAGAGGCAGGGGACCCTCCTACGAGCAGTACGTC. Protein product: CASRRGRGPSYEQYV.

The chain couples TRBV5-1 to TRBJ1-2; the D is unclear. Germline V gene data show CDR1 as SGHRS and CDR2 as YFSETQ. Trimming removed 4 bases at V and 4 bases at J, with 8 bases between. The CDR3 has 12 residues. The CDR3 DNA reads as TGCGCCAGCAGCCCGGACTCCTATGGCTACACCTTC. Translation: CASSPDSYGYTF.

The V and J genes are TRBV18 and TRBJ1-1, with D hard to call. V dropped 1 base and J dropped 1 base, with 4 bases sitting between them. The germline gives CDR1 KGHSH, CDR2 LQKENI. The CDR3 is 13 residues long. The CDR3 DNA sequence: TGTGCCAGCTCACCACTGGCGAACACTGAAGCTTTCTTT. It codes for CASSPLANTEAFF.

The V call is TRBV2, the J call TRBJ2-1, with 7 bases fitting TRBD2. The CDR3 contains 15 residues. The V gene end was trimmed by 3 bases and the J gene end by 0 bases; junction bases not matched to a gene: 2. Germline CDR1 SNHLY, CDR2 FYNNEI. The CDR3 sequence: CASSDSGRSYNEQFF. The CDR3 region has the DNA TGTGCCAGCAGTGATAGCGGGCGCTCCTACAATGAGCAGTTCTTC.

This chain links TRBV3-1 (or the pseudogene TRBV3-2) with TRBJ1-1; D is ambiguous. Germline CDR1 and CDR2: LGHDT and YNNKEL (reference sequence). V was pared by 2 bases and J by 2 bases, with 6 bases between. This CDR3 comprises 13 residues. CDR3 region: CASSQPGNTEAFF. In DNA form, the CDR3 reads TGTGCCAGCAGCCAACCGGGAAACACTGAAGCTTTCTTT.

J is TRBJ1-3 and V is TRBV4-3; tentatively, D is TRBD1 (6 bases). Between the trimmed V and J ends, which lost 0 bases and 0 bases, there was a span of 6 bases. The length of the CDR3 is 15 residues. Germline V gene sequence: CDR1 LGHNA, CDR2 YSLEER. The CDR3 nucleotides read TGCGCCAGCAGCCAAGAGGACAGCTCTGGAAACACCATATATTTT. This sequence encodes CASSQEDSSGNTIYF.